Below, 7 T cell receptor beta chains from the same sample are listed, as sequenced in a study of T-cell reconstitution after alpha-beta-depleted transplantation in children. The library targeted TCRbeta and was prepared with unique molecular identifiers. Via MiXCR, TCRdb re-called the PCR reads, giving one row per CDR3 protein. The sample holds around 410,000 distinct CDR3 sequences, about a tenth seen once. The starting material was PBMCs from the stem cell graft donor, obtained from the stem cell graft. The receptors were sampled from a human donor who donated a stem cell graft to a child with acute myeloid leukemia.

The chain joins TRBV20-1 to TRBJ2-3, with 9 bases lining up with TRBD2. Trimming took 6 bases from V and 2 from J; bases not matched to a gene: 3. Per the germline V gene, CDR1 is DFQATT and CDR2 is SNEGSKA (reference sequence). The CDR3 loop spans 13 amino acids. CDR3 amino acids: CSAGTSHTDTQYF. The CDR3 nucleotides are TGCAGTGCAGGGACTAGCCACACAGATACGCAGTATTTT.

The chain joins TRBV5-1 to TRBJ2-7, with 7 nucleotides matching TRBD2. There are 13 residues in the CDR3. The ends lost 5 bases at V and 3 bases at J; junction bases unmatched: 5. Looked up from germline, CDR1 is SGHRS and CDR2 is YFSETQ. Here the CDR3 DNA reads TGCGCCAGCAGACTAGCGACCGGCTACGAGCAGTACTTC. Translation: CASRLATGYEQYF.

This rearrangement joins TRBV4-3 to TRBJ2-7; D is undetermined. CDR3 length: 13 residues. V dropped 0 bases and J dropped 5 bases, with 8 bases sitting between them. Germline V CDR1 and CDR2: LGHNA, YSLEER. The CDR3 protein is CASSQDRRDEQYF. In DNA, the CDR3 is TGCGCCAGCAGCCAAGATCGACGGGACGAGCAGTACTTC.

This clonotype came up a few times. The chain carries TRBV10-3 and TRBJ1-1; TRBD1 is a possible D gene (5 bases). In germline, CDR1 is ENHRY, CDR2 SYGVKD. Trimming pared 7 bases from V and 3 bases from J, leaving 12 bases between. The CDR3 totals 13 residues. Here the CDR3 reads CAIMGPSDTEAFF. The CDR3, as DNA: TGTGCCATCATGGGGCCGTCAGACACTGAAGCTTTCTTT.

This chain joins TRBV11-3 and TRBJ2-7; D may be TRBD1 or TRBD2 (5 bases each). Trimming removed 3 bases from V and 3 bases from J, with 24 bases in between. The CDR3 covers 18 residues. Germline assignment: CDR1 SGHNT and CDR2 YENEEA. In DNA, the CDR3 is TGTGCCAGCAGCTTTAGGGGCCCGGGGAGCCTCTTTCTCTACGAGCAGTACTTC. It is translated as CASSFRGPGSLFLYEQYF. Full variable domain (rest looked up from reference TRBV11-3 and TRBJ2-7): EAGVVQSPRYKIIEKKQPVAFWCNPISGHNTLYWYLQNLGQGPELLIRYENEEAVDDSQLPKDRFSAERLKGVDSTLKIQPAELGDSAVYLCASSFRGPGSLFLYEQYFGPGTRLTVT.

This clonotype was picked up a small number of times. DNA of the CDR3: TGTGCCATCAGCCTGGGTGGCCGGGAGACCCAGTACTTC. Its protein product is CAISLGGRETQYF. This chain links TRBV10-3 with TRBJ2-5; D gene ambiguous. Germline CDR1 ENHRY, CDR2 SYGVKD. The CDR3 runs to 13 residues. With 6 bases removed from V and 5 bases from J, the gap between germline ends came to 13 bases.

This clonotype was found a few times. The gene calls are TRBV12-3 or TRBV12-4 and TRBJ1-6; D perhaps matches TRBD1 (5 bases). The CDR3 spans 14 residues. Trimming took 6 bases from V and 8 from J, leaving 14 bases between them. In DNA form, the CDR3 reads TGTGCCAGCAGCCCTAGGGGTTGGGATTCACCCCTCCACTTT. Translation gives CASSPRGWDSPLHF.